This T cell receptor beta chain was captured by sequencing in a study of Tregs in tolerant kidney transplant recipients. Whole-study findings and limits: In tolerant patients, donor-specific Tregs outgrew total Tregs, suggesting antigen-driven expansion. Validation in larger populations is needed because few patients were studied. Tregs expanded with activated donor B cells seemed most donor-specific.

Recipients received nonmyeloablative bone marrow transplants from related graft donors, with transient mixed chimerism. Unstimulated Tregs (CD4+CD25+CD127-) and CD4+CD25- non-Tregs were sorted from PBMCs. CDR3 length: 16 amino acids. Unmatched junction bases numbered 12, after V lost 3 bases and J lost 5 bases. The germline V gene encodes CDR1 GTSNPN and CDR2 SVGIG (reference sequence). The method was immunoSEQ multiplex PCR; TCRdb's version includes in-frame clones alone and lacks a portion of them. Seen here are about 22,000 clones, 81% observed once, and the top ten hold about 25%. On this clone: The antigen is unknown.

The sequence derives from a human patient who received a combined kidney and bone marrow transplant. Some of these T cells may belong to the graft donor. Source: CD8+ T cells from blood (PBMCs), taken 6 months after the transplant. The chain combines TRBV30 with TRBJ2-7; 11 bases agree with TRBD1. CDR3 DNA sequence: TGTGCCTGGAGCGTACTTTACGGACAGGGGGCGGACGAGCAGTACTTC. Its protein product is CAWSVLYGQGADEQYF.